Many counts were recorded for the clone carrying this T cell receptor beta chain. Its specificity is unknown. Semi-nested PCR with Nested Universal Primer A followed constant-region reverse priming of full-length variable regions. TCRdb ran MiXCR on the 5' RACE reads and lists one entry per CDR3 protein. The top ten hold over 4.5% of the sample, which has 8,500 to 9,000 distinct CDR3 sequences, around 28% seen once. Purified naive CD4+ T cells were depleted of CD25+ Tregs. V was trimmed by 0 bases and J by 4 bases, leaving 9 bases between them. The CDR3 length is 15 residues. Germline CDR1 is MNHEY and CDR2 is SVGAGI. Study results and limitations: The TCR gene usage of tumor memory CD4+ T cells clustered together with blood and lymph node memory CD4+ cells and with lymph node naive CD4+ cells.

The sample was naive CD4+ T cells sorted from a lymph node. Indicated subset: naive CD4+ T cells, CD4+CD45RA+CD25-. The TCR originated in a female donor with breast cancer. The chain joins TRBV6-5 to TRBJ2-2; D not certain. For the CDR3, the DNA is TGTGCCAGCAGTTACTCGGGTTCCCCCACCGGGGAGCTGTTTTTT. It specifies CASSYSGSPTGELFF.